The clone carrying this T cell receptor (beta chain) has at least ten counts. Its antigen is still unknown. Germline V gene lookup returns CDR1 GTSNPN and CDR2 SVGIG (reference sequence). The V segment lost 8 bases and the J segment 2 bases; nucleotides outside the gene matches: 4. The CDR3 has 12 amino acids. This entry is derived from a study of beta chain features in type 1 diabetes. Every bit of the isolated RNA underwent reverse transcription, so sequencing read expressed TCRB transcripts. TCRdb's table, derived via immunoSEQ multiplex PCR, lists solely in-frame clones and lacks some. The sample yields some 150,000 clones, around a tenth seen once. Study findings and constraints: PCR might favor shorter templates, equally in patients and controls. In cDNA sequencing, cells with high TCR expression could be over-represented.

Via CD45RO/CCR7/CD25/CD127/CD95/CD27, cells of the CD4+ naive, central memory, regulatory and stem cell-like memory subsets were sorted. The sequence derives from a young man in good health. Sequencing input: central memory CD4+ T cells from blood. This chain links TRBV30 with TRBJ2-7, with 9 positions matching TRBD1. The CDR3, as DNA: TGTGCCGGGCGGGACAGGGCCTACGAGCAGTACTTC. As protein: CAGRDRAYEQYF.